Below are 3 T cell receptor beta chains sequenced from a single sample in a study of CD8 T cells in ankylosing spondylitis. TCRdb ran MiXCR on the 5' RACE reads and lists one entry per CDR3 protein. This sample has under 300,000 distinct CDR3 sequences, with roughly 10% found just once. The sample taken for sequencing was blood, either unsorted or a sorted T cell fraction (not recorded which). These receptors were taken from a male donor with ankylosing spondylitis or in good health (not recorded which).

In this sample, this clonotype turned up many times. This chain's CDR3 is CASSRSFESTDTQYF. The CDR3 coding sequence is TGCGCCAGCAGTAGGTCTTTCGAGAGCACAGATACGCAGTATTTT. J is TRBJ2-3 and V is TRBV10-2; D gene ambiguous. The germline V and J ends were trimmed by 5 bases and 0 bases, with 12 bases remaining between them. In germline, CDR1 is WSHSY, CDR2 SAAADI. The CDR3 is made up of 15 amino acids.

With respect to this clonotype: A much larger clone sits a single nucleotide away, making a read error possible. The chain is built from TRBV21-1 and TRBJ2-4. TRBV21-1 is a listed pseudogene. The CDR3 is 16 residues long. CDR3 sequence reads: CASRPTTALAKNIQYF. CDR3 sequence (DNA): TGTGCCAGCCGACCCACCACCGCACTAGCCAAAAACATTCAGTACTTC.

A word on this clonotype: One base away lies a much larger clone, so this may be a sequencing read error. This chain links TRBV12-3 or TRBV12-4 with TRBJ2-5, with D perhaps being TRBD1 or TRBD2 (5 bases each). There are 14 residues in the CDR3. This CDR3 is CTSRPARGVETQYF. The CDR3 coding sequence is TGTACCAGCAGACCCGCCCGGGGCGTGGAGACCCAGTACTTC.